These 30 T cell receptor beta chains were sequenced from one sample in a study of T-cell memory formation after mild COVID-19. TCRdb reprocessed the 5' RACE reads via MiXCR and lists one record per CDR3 protein. Among 560,000 or so distinct CDR3 sequences, roughly a sixth were seen once, and the ten largest hold around 7.8%. Sequencing used PBMCs or a T cell subset sorted from them (not recorded which). The source of these receptors is an adult woman who had mild COVID-19 (a few samples of this study predate the infection). Cell type and time point are not known.

As to this clonotype: Since no conserved phenylalanine or tryptophan closes the CDR3, a read error is the likely cause. The V gene is TRBV12-5, the J gene TRBJ2-4, with unresolved D. The germline gives CDR1 LGHNT, CDR2 FRNRAP. CDR3 size: 16 residues. The germline V and J ends were trimmed by 4 bases and 0 bases, with 13 bases remaining between them. The CDR3 bases are TGTGCTAGTGGTTCCCATGGGCATCTAGCCAAAAACATTCAGTACTCC. This sequence encodes CASGSHGHLAKNIQYS.

Comment on this clonotype: Sequence at one end of the junction differs from germline and may be a read error. The V and J genes are TRBV25-1 and TRBJ2-7; 9 positions match TRBD1. Germline CDR1 is MGHDK and CDR2 is SYGVNS. The CDR3 contains 16 residues. CDR3 bases: TGTGCCAGCGCAAGCGGATGGGGGACAGGGTCCTACGGGCAGTACTTC. It encodes CASASGWGTGSYGQYF.

The chain employs TRBV15 and TRBJ1-2; 7 nucleotides match TRBD1. In germline, CDR1 is LNHNV, CDR2 YYDKDF (reference sequence). This CDR3 has 13 amino acids. V lost 3 bases, J lost 7 bases, and 5 bases stayed unmatched. The CDR3 nucleotides read TGTGCCACCAGCAGGGCCGGGACAGTTGGCTACACCTTC. Its translation: CATSRAGTVGYTF.

The chain couples TRBV5-1 to TRBJ1-2; 7 bases align to TRBD1. V lost 0 bases to trimming and J lost 3 bases; unmatched junction nucleotides: 8. In germline, CDR1 is SGHRS, CDR2 YFSETQ. The CDR3 extends over 16 amino acids. The CDR3 reads CASSLGDRVSDYGYTF. The CDR3 DNA reads TGCGCCAGCAGCTTGGGTGACAGGGTTTCGGACTATGGCTACACCTTC.

This clonotype was observed many times. The chain links TRBV12-3 or TRBV12-4 to TRBJ1-4, with 8 bases fitting TRBD1. V shed 4 bases and J 6 bases; nucleotides not matched to a gene: 7. The CDR3 is made up of 15 amino acids. CDR3 nucleotides: TGTGCCAGCAGTTACTCAGGGGGCGCTGATGAAAAACTGTTTTTT. Translated: CASSYSGGADEKLFF.

This clonotype was counted a few times. The rearrangement uses TRBV10-3 and TRBJ2-5; D may correspond to TRBD1 or TRBD2 (6 bases each). The V end was cut by 0 bases, the J end by 2 bases, with 13 bases between. Germline CDR1 reads ENHRY; CDR2 reads SYGVKD. The CDR3 has 16 amino acids. CDR3 nucleotide sequence: TGTGCCATCAGTGAGTCAGGGGGGCAACTACAAGAGACCCAGTACTTC. Protein sequence: CAISESGGQLQETQYF.

This clonotype was seen ten or more times. The V gene is TRBV3-1, the J gene TRBJ1-3, with TRBD1 matching 7 bases. The trim removed 6 bases at V and 2 bases at J, leaving 10 bases unmatched. The CDR3 is made up of 16 amino acids. The V gene's germline CDR1 is LGHDT and CDR2 YNNKEL (reference sequence). DNA for the CDR3: TGTGCCAGCAGTACTACCCACAGGGGAGCTGGAAACACCATATATTTT. Translated, it gives CASSTTHRGAGNTIYF.

The genes are TRBV7-9 and TRBJ2-7; D is possibly TRBD2 (5 bases). Germline CDR1 reads SEHNR; CDR2 reads FQNEAQ (reference sequence). There are 13 residues in the CDR3. Trimming stripped 5 bases from V and 3 bases from J, with 11 bases between. CDR3 nucleotide sequence: TGTGCCAGCAGCCAAAACGGACTCTACGAGCAGTACTTC. Translating gives CASSQNGLYEQYF. Supplemented by reference TRBV7-9 and TRBJ2-7, the full variable domain reads DTGVSQNPRHKITKRGQNVTFRCDPISEHNRLYWYRQTLGQGPEFLTYFQNEAQLEKSRLLSDRFSAERPKGSFSTLEIQRTEQGDSAMYLCASSQNGLYEQYFGPGTRLTVT.

This clonotype was detected a few times. This chain connects TRBV7-9 to TRBJ2-1; 9 bases match TRBD1. The CDR3 has 14 amino acids. CDR1 is SEHNR and CDR2 is FQNEAQ in the germline V gene (reference sequence). V lost 3 bases and J lost 8; bases outside the gene matches: 5. CDR3 residues: CASSFGTGTDEQFF. CDR3 nucleotide sequence: TGTGCCAGCAGCTTTGGGACAGGGACGGATGAGCAGTTCTTC.

CDR3 region: CASSRRDSSTDTQYF. The CDR3 nucleotides read TGCGCCAGCAGCCGCCGGGACAGTAGCACAGATACGCAGTATTTT. This chain connects TRBV4-1 to TRBJ2-3, with TRBD1 identical over 7 bases. Germline values: CDR1 MGHRA, CDR2 YSYEKL. The CDR3 has 15 amino acids. Trimming removed 4 bases from V and 0 bases from J; junction bases left unmatched: 4.

This clonotype was observed a few times. The V call is TRBV29-1, the J call TRBJ2-7; D may be TRBD1 (5 bases). Germline CDR1 is SQVTM and CDR2 is ANQGSEA. The CDR3 consists of 12 residues. Between the trimmed V and J ends, which lost 4 bases and 5 bases, there was a span of 12 bases. The CDR3 is CSVVGRVNEQYF. The DNA of the CDR3 is TGCAGCGTTGTCGGCAGGGTCAACGAGCAGTACTTC.

This clonotype was observed a handful of times. The genes are TRBV7-9 and TRBJ1-1; 8 nucleotides match TRBD1. The length of the CDR3 is 17 residues. Germline CDR1 is SEHNR and CDR2 is FQNEAQ (reference sequence). V shed 5 bases and J 1 base; nucleotides not matched to a gene: 12. The CDR3 loop reads CASSGTGQGKSNTEAFF. The CDR3 nucleotides read TGTGCCAGCAGCGGAACCGGACAGGGCAAATCGAACACTGAAGCTTTCTTT.

The V call is TRBV12-3 or TRBV12-4, the J call TRBJ1-5; TRBD1 is a possible D gene (5 bases). The length of the CDR3 is 12 residues. The ends were cut back, 4 bases at V and 9 bases at J, with 10 bases in the middle. DNA of the CDR3: TGTGCCAGCAGTTCATTGGGGGGGCCCCAGCATTTT. It specifies CASSSLGGPQHF.

At least ten counts were recorded for this clonotype. The gene calls are TRBV12-3 or TRBV12-4 and TRBJ2-7, with 8 bases lining up with TRBD1. Losses at the gene ends were 5 bases for V and 3 bases for J; bases not matched to a gene: 3. This CDR3 has 13 residues. CDR3 coding DNA: TGTGCCAGCAGTCATGGACAGGGCTACGAGCAGTACTTC. Translating gives CASSHGQGYEQYF.

The chain combines TRBV3-1 with TRBJ2-3; TRBD2 agrees at 8 bases. Germline CDR1 reads LGHDT; CDR2 reads YNNKEL (reference sequence). This CDR3 is built from 18 residues. The trim removed 0 bases at V and 4 bases at J, leaving 12 bases unmatched. CDR3 in DNA: TGTGCCAGCAGCCAAGATGGGACTAGGTACGGGGGGCCAGATACGCAGTATTTT. Translating it yields CASSQDGTRYGGPDTQYF.

The table lists this clonotype with many counts. The rearrangement joins TRBV27 to TRBJ2-7, with 11 positions matching TRBD2. Germline V gene lookup returns CDR1 MNHEY and CDR2 SMNVEV (reference sequence). Trimming took 6 bases from V and 2 from J; bases not matched to a gene: 3. The CDR3 loop spans 14 amino acids. CDR3 region: CASRGTSGTYEQYF. CDR3 in DNA: TGTGCCAGCAGGGGGACTAGCGGAACCTACGAGCAGTACTTC.

The rearrangement uses TRBV24-1 and TRBJ2-1; 12 bases align to TRBD2. Germline lookup yields CDR1 KGHDR and CDR2 SFDVKD. This CDR3 is 16 amino acids long. Trimming took 2 bases from V and 7 from J; bases not matched to a gene: 5. The DNA for the CDR3 is TGTGCCACCAGTGATTCCCGACTAGCGGGAGTAAATGAGCAGTTCTTC. Translated, it gives CATSDSRLAGVNEQFF.

This clonotype was recorded many times. The chain links TRBV3-1 to TRBJ1-2; 9 bases agree with TRBD1. The CDR3 has 15 amino acids. Germline V gene lookup returns CDR1 LGHDT and CDR2 YNNKEL (reference sequence). After removal of 0 bases from V and 4 bases from J, the junction contained 3 bases not matched to a gene. This CDR3 is CASSQEMTGGYGYTF. CDR3 nucleotides: TGTGCCAGCAGCCAAGAGATGACAGGGGGCTATGGCTACACCTTC.

The chain carries TRBV7-9 and TRBJ2-7; D unresolved. V lost 1 base and J 0 bases, leaving 13 bases between the germline ends. CDR3 length: 16 residues. Germline-derived CDR1 and CDR2 are SEHNR and FQNEAQ (reference sequence). The CDR3 is CASSLGNSLFSYEQYF. In DNA form, the CDR3 reads TGTGCCAGCAGCTTAGGTAACAGCCTCTTCTCCTACGAGCAGTACTTC.

This clonotype was counted only a few times. This sequence joins TRBV3-1 and TRBJ2-3, with 10 bases matching TRBD2. The CDR3 totals 18 residues. CDR1 and CDR2 from the germline V gene are LGHDT and YNNKEL (reference sequence). V lost 2 bases and J lost 0; bases outside the gene matches: 8. The CDR3 DNA reads TGTGCCAGCAGCCAAAGCCTGACTAGCGGGTCTAGCACAGATACGCAGTATTTT. This translates into CASSQSLTSGSSTDTQYF.

This chain uses TRBV5-1 with TRBJ1-1, with D hard to call. From germline, CDR1 is SGHRS and CDR2 YFSETQ. Trimming stripped 0 bases from V and 1 base from J, with 7 bases between. The CDR3 contains 14 residues. CDR3 DNA: TGCGCCAGCAGCTTGGAGCGCACGAACACTGAAGCTTTCTTT. Its translation is CASSLERTNTEAFF.

This clonotype was recorded a few times. This chain connects TRBV5-1 to TRBJ2-2, with D hard to call. This CDR3 is 12 amino acids long. In germline, CDR1 is SGHRS, CDR2 YFSETQ. With 8 bases removed from V and 5 bases from J, the gap between germline ends came to 10 bases. CDR3 sequence reads: CASELGTGELFF. CDR3 DNA sequence: TGCGCCAGTGAACTGGGGACCGGGGAGCTGTTTTTT. The full variable domain, rest sourced from reference TRBV5-1 and TRBJ2-2, is KAGVTQTPRYLIKTRGQQVTLSCSPISGHRSVSWYQQTPGQGLQFLFEYFSETQRNKGNFPGRFSGRQFSNSRSEMNVSTLELGDSALYLCASELGTGELFFGEGSRLTVL.

This clonotype was observed a handful of times. V and J are TRBV5-6 and TRBJ2-1, with 7 bases aligning to TRBD2. V gave up 3 bases and J gave up 5 bases; unmatched junction bases: 8. The CDR3 extends over 15 amino acids. Germline V gene lookup returns CDR1 SGHDT and CDR2 YYEEEE. CDR3 coding DNA: TGTGCCAGCAGCTCCAGACTAGCCCGGGACAATGAGCAGTTCTTC. Protein product: CASSSRLARDNEQFF.

This clonotype was picked up many times. The chain has TRBV13 and TRBJ1-2; the D gene is possibly TRBD1 (5 bases). This CDR3 spans 17 amino acids. Germline lookup yields CDR1 PRHDT and CDR2 FYEKMQ (reference sequence). Trimming stripped 4 bases from V and 13 bases from J, with 31 bases between. CDR3 protein: CASSYQRREGGDLCCTF. CDR3 bases: TGTGCCAGCAGCTACCAACGACGGGAAGGAGGGGACCTGTGCTGCACCTTC.

This clonotype was found many times. The rearrangement joins TRBV7-8 to TRBJ1-2, with a possible D match to TRBD1 (6 bases). With 7 bases removed from V and 0 bases from J, the gap between germline ends came to 18 bases. The CDR3 loop spans 16 amino acids. Germline V lookup: CDR1 SGHVS, CDR2 FQNEAQ. Written as DNA, the CDR3 is TGTGCCAGCACCCCAAGGGCGGGGGCAGCTAACTATGGCTACACCTTC. Translation gives CASTPRAGAANYGYTF.

The genes are TRBV6-2 or TRBV6-3 and TRBJ2-7, with 8 positions matching TRBD2. After removal of 5 bases from V and 4 bases from J, the junction contained 7 bases not matched to a gene. CDR3 length: 14 residues. Germline assignment: CDR1 MNHEY and CDR2 SVGEGT. DNA of the CDR3: TGTGCCAGCAGTAGCGGGAGATCACATTACGAGCAGTACTTC. Its protein product is CASSSGRSHYEQYF.

This clonotype was observed a few times. The chain is built from TRBV2 and TRBJ2-7; the D is unclear. Germline loops: CDR1 SNHLY, CDR2 FYNNEI. The CDR3 is made up of 17 amino acids. V shed 1 base and J shed 5 bases, with 21 bases lying between them. The CDR3 sequence: CASSEVEFVATQDEQYF. For the CDR3, the DNA is TGTGCCAGCAGTGAAGTTGAGTTCGTCGCGACGCAGGACGAGCAGTACTTC.

The chain has TRBV7-9 and TRBJ2-5; 11 positions match TRBD2. The germline CDR1 and CDR2 sequences are SEHNR and FQNEAQ (reference sequence). V trimming: 5 bases; J trimming: 5 bases; junction bases outside the gene matches: 7. This CDR3 is built from 15 residues. The CDR3 region is CASSPELAGAETQYF. The CDR3 DNA reads TGTGCCAGCAGCCCCGAACTAGCGGGAGCCGAGACCCAGTACTTC.

The chain combines TRBV5-1 with TRBJ2-5; 9 bases are a match to TRBD1. The CDR3 runs to 15 residues. The junction had 5 bases not matched to a gene; V was cut back by 0 bases and J by 5 bases. The germline V gene has CDR1 SGHRS and CDR2 YFSETQ. CDR3 in DNA: TGCGCCAGCAGCTTGGCGCCCGACAGGGGGGAGACCCAGTACTTC. Protein: CASSLAPDRGETQYF.

This clonotype was seen at least ten times. The CDR3 loop is CASSLGGRAGEQYF. In DNA form, the CDR3 reads TGTGCCAGCAGCTTAGGCGGGAGGGCGGGCGAGCAGTACTTC. V gene TRBV11-2 combines with J gene TRBJ2-7, with 9 bases matching TRBD2. The V segment lost 1 base and the J segment 6 bases; nucleotides outside the gene matches: 4. Looked up from germline, CDR1 is SGHAT and CDR2 is FQNNGV. The CDR3 has 14 amino acids.